This T cell receptor (beta chain) comes out of a study of T cell responses to AZD1222 COVID-19 vaccine. The CDR3 is 12 amino acids. The germline V and J ends were trimmed by 7 bases and 6 bases, with 10 bases remaining between them. Germline values: CDR1 SGHRS, CDR2 YFSETQ. Some clones are missing from TCRdb's copy, which holds only in-frame ones; the method was immunoSEQ multiplex PCR. Of roughly 46,000 clones in the sample, about 91% were seen once. The gene calls are TRBV5-1 and TRBJ2-2; D is uncertain. Specimen: peripheral blood, collected 28 days after the second AZD1222 dose. The source is an adult who received the AZD1222 COVID-19 vaccine. The CDR3 DNA follows: TGCGCCAGCGGCGAGCGTCCCGGGGAGCTGTTTTTT. Translated, it gives CASGERPGELFF.